This record covers a single T cell receptor (beta chain). The data belong to a study of CD8 T cells in Susac syndrome. 0.5 to 1 ug RNA was reverse transcribed with random hexamers. Each CDR3 protein is one row after TCRdb ran MiXCR on the immunoSEQ multiplex PCR reads. The table includes just over 150,000 distinct CDR3 sequences, over 85% detected once. The CDR3 loop spans 12 amino acids. Germline loops: CDR1 SEHNR, CDR2 FQNEAQ (reference sequence). V was clipped by 10 bases and J by 5 bases; unmatched bases: 7. This receptor was taken from a human donor with multiple sclerosis. Material: CD8+ T cells from PBMCs. The chain couples TRBV7-9 to TRBJ2-5, with 7 positions matching TRBD1. The CDR3 coding sequence is TGTGCCACACACAGGGGCACGGAGACCCAGTACTTC. Protein: CATHRGTETQYF.